These 22 T cell receptor beta chains came from one sample sequenced in a study of regulatory T cells in long-lasting Graves disease. Described time point: newly diagnosed GD, antithyroid drugs for less than 3 months. Extracted PBMC RNA gave rise to the TCR library. Libraries of TCR beta came from iRepertoire HTBI primers plus Arm-PCR of CDR3 regions. One entry per CDR3 protein, called by TCRdb with MiXCR from the multiplex PCR reads. The profile shows about 360,000 distinct CDR3 sequences, under 20% of them singletons. This sample was also put to use in a study of T cells in Graves' hyperthyroidism and ophthalmopathy.

The sample in question was peripheral blood mononuclear cells (PBMCs), obtained at new diagnosis, from a patient treated with antithyroid drugs. All receptors come from a woman aged 18-35 years with Graves disease.

The chain joins TRBV19 to TRBJ1-6; 7 bases agree with TRBD1. The germline V gene has CDR1 LNHDA and CDR2 SQIVND (reference sequence). This CDR3 is 12 amino acids long. Unmatched junction bases numbered 4, after V lost 3 bases and J lost 14 bases. CDR3 in DNA: TGTGCCAGTAGTATCCAGGGGGGCACCCTCCACTTT. This codes for CASSIQGGTLHF. The whole variable domain, filled in from reference TRBV19 and TRBJ1-6, reads DGGITQSPKYLFRKEGQNVTLSCEQNLNHDAMYWYRQDPGQGLRLIYYSQIVNDFQKGDIAEGYSVSREKKESFPLTVTSAQKNPTAFYLCASSIQGGTLHFGNGTRLTVT.

Comment on this clonotype: A much more abundant neighbour one base away suggests this may be a read error. The chain couples TRBV9 to TRBJ2-1; perhaps TRBD2 as D (5 bases). CDR3 size: 15 residues. The germline CDR1 and CDR2 sequences are SGDLS and YYNGEE. The CDR3 here is CASSVRVLPPNDQFF. In DNA, the CDR3 is TGTGCCAGCAGCGTGAGGGTACTACCCCCGAATGATCAGTTCTTC.

This clonotype was counted a few times. This chain uses TRBV20-1 with TRBJ2-7, with a weak D call TRBD1 (7 bases). The length of the CDR3 is 13 residues. From germline, CDR1 is DFQATT and CDR2 SNEGSKA (reference sequence). CDR3 protein: CSGGTANSYEQYF. The CDR3 region has the DNA TGCAGCGGCGGGACAGCGAACTCCTACGAGCAGTACTTC.

The chain carries TRBV20-1 and TRBJ2-1, with 9 bases fitting TRBD2. The germline CDR1 and CDR2 sequences are DFQATT and SNEGSKA (reference sequence). V shed 0 bases and J 7 bases; nucleotides not matched to a gene: 13. The CDR3 consists of 17 residues. CDR3 sequence: CSARDYNWREGHNEQFF. The CDR3 DNA sequence: TGCAGTGCTAGAGATTATAACTGGCGGGAGGGACATAATGAGCAGTTCTTC.

This clonotype was seen repeatedly, ten times or more. This chain connects TRBV28 to TRBJ2-1; 9 nucleotides line up with TRBD1. Germline V gene lookup returns CDR1 MDHEN and CDR2 SYDVKM. This CDR3 is 13 amino acids long. The junction had 3 bases not matched to a gene; V was cut back by 4 bases and J by 8 bases. CDR3 amino acids: CASSWRTGDEQFF. The CDR3 bases are TGTGCCAGCAGTTGGAGGACAGGGGATGAGCAGTTCTTC.

This clonotype was detected ten times or more. The chain employs TRBV12-3 or TRBV12-4 and TRBJ2-3; a possible D gene is TRBD2 (6 bases). Trimming took off 3 bases at V and 1 base at J, with 20 bases between the two ends. The CDR3 length is 18 residues. The CDR3, as DNA: TGTGCCAGCAGTTTTGGCGGCGGATTCGGAGGGGGCACAGATACGCAGTATTTT. Protein: CASSFGGGFGGGTDTQYF.

This clonotype has only a few counts. The chain employs TRBV20-1 and TRBJ2-7, with 8 nucleotides matching TRBD1. Losses at the gene ends were 5 bases for V and 5 bases for J; bases not matched to a gene: 8. In germline, CDR1 is DFQATT, CDR2 SNEGSKA (reference sequence). The CDR3 has 13 residues. The CDR3 sequence is CSARTGFIDEQYF. The DNA for the CDR3 is TGCAGTGCTCGGACAGGGTTTATTGACGAGCAGTACTTC.

The sample holds many counts of this clonotype. CDR3 loop: CASKRTLGGVNTEAFF. The CDR3 nucleotides read TGTGCCAGCAAGAGGACTCTCGGAGGGGTGAACACTGAAGCTTTCTTT. V gene TRBV6-1 combines with J gene TRBJ1-1; possibly TRBD1 for D (5 bases). Trimming removed 7 bases from V and 0 bases from J, with 18 bases in between. The length of the CDR3 is 16 residues. CDR1 is MNHNS, CDR2 SASEGT, per germline.

This clonotype occurred many times. The rearrangement joins TRBV28 to TRBJ2-7, with D perhaps matching TRBD1 or TRBD2 (6 bases each). Germline CDR1 is MDHEN and CDR2 is SYDVKM. V lost 5 bases and J lost 4, with 15 bases in between. The CDR3 has 14 residues. CDR3 amino acids: CASSTTGAFYEQYF. The CDR3 DNA sequence: TGTGCCAGCAGTACCACGGGGGCGTTTTACGAGCAGTACTTC. The full variable domain, completed using reference TRBV28 and TRBJ2-7, is DVKVTQSSRYLVKRTGEKVFLECVQDMDHENMFWYRQDPGLGLRLIYFSYDVKMKEKGDIPEGYSVSREKKERFSLILESASTNQTSMYLCASSTTGAFYEQYFGPGTRLTVT.

This clonotype turned up a few times. The chain combines TRBV4-1 with TRBJ2-7; D unresolved. The CDR3 has 15 residues. Trimming removed 4 bases at V and 2 bases at J, with 15 bases between. Germline V gives CDR1 MGHRA, CDR2 YSYEKL. CDR3 coding DNA: TGCGCCAGCAGCCCGGTCCTCGCGTCGACCTACGAGCAGTACTTC. Translation gives CASSPVLASTYEQYF.

The CDR3 sequence: CSARLISEQFF. Written as DNA, the CDR3 is TGCAGTGCTAGGCTAATCAGTGAGCAGTTCTTC. The chain has TRBV20-1 and TRBJ2-1, with D hard to call. The V gene lost 3 bases and the J gene lost 9 bases, with 9 bases spanning the gap. Germline V lookup: CDR1 DFQATT, CDR2 SNEGSKA (reference sequence). The CDR3 contains 11 residues.

This clonotype was observed a few times. This chain joins TRBV14 and TRBJ1-1; D remains ambiguous. Germline CDR1 SGHDN, CDR2 FVKESK. V lost 1 base and J lost 0, with 12 bases in between. The CDR3 runs 16 residues. CDR3 DNA sequence: TGTGCCAGCAGCCAAGGGAACTATCGGCTGAACACTGAAGCTTTCTTT. Protein sequence: CASSQGNYRLNTEAFF.

This clonotype was counted a few times. The chain links TRBV4-1 to TRBJ1-2; D not certain. Germline CDR1 is MGHRA and CDR2 is YSYEKL. Trimming cost V 4 bases and J 0 bases, with 6 bases left between them. The CDR3 length is 13 residues. CDR3 bases: TGCGCCAGCAGCCCTGAGGCTAACTATGGCTACACCTTC. Translating it yields CASSPEANYGYTF.

This clonotype was seen a handful of times. The chain couples TRBV20-1 to TRBJ2-7; the D is unclear. Germline CDR1 and CDR2: DFQATT and SNEGSKA (reference sequence). Trimming removed 6 bases at V and 4 bases at J, with 10 bases between. The CDR3 is made up of 11 amino acids. The CDR3 region is CSAPSPYEQYF. CDR3 in DNA: TGCAGTGCCCCGTCGCCGTACGAGCAGTACTTC.

This clonotype has a count of ten or more. Here the CDR3 DNA reads TGCGCCAGCAGCTTGGGCGGAGCGAGGGGCAATCAGCCCCAGCATTTT. It is translated as CASSLGGARGNQPQHF. The chain links TRBV5-1 to TRBJ1-5; D is undetermined. CDR1 and CDR2 from the germline V gene are SGHRS and YFSETQ. This CDR3 has 16 amino acids. Between the trimmed V and J ends, which lost 0 bases and 2 bases, there was a span of 12 bases.

The CDR3 sequence is CASRDGTGGVSGAFF. CDR3 nucleotides: TGTGCCAGCAGAGACGGGACAGGGGGCGTCTCGGGAGCCTTCTTT. The chain links TRBV6-1 to TRBJ1-1; 12 bases fit TRBD1. This CDR3 region has 15 residues. J lost 14 bases, V lost 6 bases, and 16 bases had no gene match. The V gene's germline CDR1 is MNHNS and CDR2 SASEGT.

This clonotype was counted ten times or more. A much larger clone is a single base away; this may be a read error. The chain uses TRBV11-2 and TRBJ2-5; 10 bases align to TRBD2. This CDR3 has 17 residues. Germline V gene lookup returns CDR1 SGHAT and CDR2 FQNNGV. The V gene end was trimmed by 2 bases and the J gene end by 9 bases; junction bases not matched to a gene: 15. As DNA, the CDR3 is TGTGCCAGCAGCTTAAAGAATCTAGCGGGAGAGAAGGAGCCCCAGTACTTC. Amino acids: CASSLKNLAGEKEPQYF.

This chain uses TRBV7-3 with TRBJ2-3, with D uncertain. The germline gives CDR1 SGHTA, CDR2 FQGTGA. The CDR3 contains 15 residues. The ends were cut back, 4 bases at V and 2 bases at J, with 13 bases in the middle. The CDR3 reads CASSSRGWTTDTQYF. In nucleotides, the CDR3 is TGTGCCAGCAGCTCCAGAGGATGGACCACAGATACGCAGTATTTT.

V and J are TRBV11-2 and TRBJ1-1; D is possibly TRBD1 (5 bases). CDR3 length: 13 residues. The V gene's germline CDR1 is SGHAT and CDR2 FQNNGV. V lost 0 bases to trimming and J lost 9 bases, with 11 bases between them. The CDR3 region is CASSLDREGKAFF. Here the CDR3 DNA reads TGTGCCAGCAGCTTAGATCGGGAGGGGAAAGCTTTCTTT.

This clonotype came up many times. This rearrangement joins TRBV28 to TRBJ2-1; D may correspond to TRBD1 or TRBD2 (5 bases each). Trimming took off 4 bases at V and 2 bases at J, with 21 bases between the two ends. The CDR3 totals 18 residues. Germline-derived CDR1 and CDR2 are MDHEN and SYDVKM. CDR3: CASSSGPQYRNPYNEQFF. The CDR3 DNA is TGTGCCAGCAGTTCGGGACCGCAGTACAGGAACCCCTACAATGAGCAGTTCTTC.

This clonotype came up many times. CDR3 coding DNA: TGTGCCAGCAGCTTATCTCGCCTAAACCCAAAAGAGACCCAGTACTTC. Amino acids: CASSLSRLNPKETQYF. The genes are TRBV7-9 and TRBJ2-5; D remains unclear. Germline lookup yields CDR1 SEHNR and CDR2 FQNEAQ (reference sequence). V was shortened by 2 bases and J by 3 bases, with 16 bases between the two germline ends. The CDR3 consists of 16 residues.

This clonotype was detected many times. V gene TRBV20-1 combines with J gene TRBJ2-1; 7 nucleotides agree with TRBD2. Per germline, CDR1 DFQATT and CDR2 SNEGSKA (reference sequence). The CDR3 consists of 13 residues. The V and J ends lost 1 base and 5 bases, in that order; junction bases with no gene match: 2. This CDR3 is CSARAGRDNEQFF. The CDR3 DNA sequence: TGCAGTGCTAGAGCAGGGAGGGACAATGAGCAGTTCTTC.